Listed here are 13 T cell receptor beta chains from one sample, sequenced in a study of post-analysis software for immune sequencing data. The library was made from cDNA and included unique molecular identifiers. Using its own MiXCR run on the PCR reads, TCRdb lists one record per CDR3 protein. Of roughly 150,000 distinct CDR3 sequences listed, roughly 40% are singletons. The specimen comprised blood, sampled after autologous hematopoietic stem cell transplantation. The receptors shown here come from a girl under 18 with multiple sclerosis.

In its sample, this clonotype was seen once. A read error is possible here, since a much larger clone lies one base away. The chain links TRBV4-2 to TRBJ2-1, with 7 bases that match TRBD1. Germline CDR1 reads LGHNA; CDR2 reads YNFKEQ. The CDR3 totals 15 residues. The CDR3 sequence: CTSSQEQGSYNEQFF. The CDR3 DNA is TGTACCAGCAGCCAAGAACAGGGGTCCTACAATGAGCAGTTCTTC.

There are a few counts of this clonotype. CDR3 region: CASSPAGGQGNSPLHF. In nucleotides, the CDR3 is TGTGCCAGCAGTCCTGCCGGAGGACAGGGAAATTCACCCCTCCACTTT. The V gene is TRBV28, the J gene TRBJ1-6; 8 nucleotides align to TRBD1. The CDR3 consists of 16 residues. Unmatched junction bases numbered 10, after V lost 5 bases and J lost 7 bases. The germline CDR1 and CDR2 sequences are MDHEN and SYDVKM. The full variable domain, its missing parts supplied by reference TRBV28 and TRBJ1-6, is DVKVTQSSRYLVKRTGEKVFLECVQDMDHENMFWYRQDPGLGLRLIYFSYDVKMKEKGDIPEGYSVSREKKERFSLILESASTNQTSMYLCASSPAGGQGNSPLHFGNGTRLTVT.

As regards this clonotype: A much larger clone differs from this one at a single base, so this may be a read error. V usage is TRBV20-1 and J usage is TRBJ2-3, with 10 nucleotides matching TRBD2. The CDR3 has 19 amino acids. The germline V gene has CDR1 DFQATT and CDR2 SNEGSKA (reference sequence). The V and J ends lost 6 bases and 7 bases, in that order; junction bases with no gene match: 25. CDR3 bases: TGCAGTGCAAATGGACACCGGGGGTTAGCGGGAGGCCCCGGGAATACGCAGTATTTT. Its translation is CSANGHRGLAGGPGNTQYF.

This clonotype has just a few counts. The V and J genes are TRBV20-1 and TRBJ1-2; D call uncertain. The CDR3 is made up of 10 amino acids. CDR1 and CDR2 from the germline V gene are DFQATT and SNEGSKA (reference sequence). V was cut by 3 bases and J by 6 bases, with 5 bases left in between. CDR3 protein: CSASGDGYTF. The CDR3 nucleotides are TGCAGTGCTAGCGGAGATGGCTACACCTTC.

This clonotype was seen only a few times. DNA for the CDR3: TGTGCCAGCAGCCGCAGAGGTCTAGCGGGGGGCCCCCCCACAGATACGCAGTATTTT. This translates into CASSRRGLAGGPPTDTQYF. The chain employs TRBV7-6 and TRBJ2-3; 11 bases are shared with TRBD2. This CDR3 contains 19 residues. The V segment lost 5 bases and the J segment 2 bases; nucleotides outside the gene matches: 15. Per germline, CDR1 SGHVS and CDR2 FNYEAQ. Supplemented by reference TRBV7-6 and TRBJ2-3, the full variable domain reads GAGVSQSPRYKVTKRGQDVALRCDPISGHVSLYWYRQALGQGPEFLTYFNYEAQQDKSGLPNDRFSAERPEGSISTLTIQRTEQRDSAMYRCASSRRGLAGGPPTDTQYFGPGTRLTVL.

The rearrangement uses TRBV20-1 and TRBJ1-6; tentatively, D is TRBD1 (5 bases). The V end was cut by 5 bases, the J end by 9 bases, with 17 bases between. The CDR3 extends over 14 amino acids. In germline, CDR1 is DFQATT, CDR2 SNEGSKA (reference sequence). Written as DNA, the CDR3 is TGCAGTGCTCGGGGCGATCTCAGACGTTCACCCCTCCACTTT. This codes for CSARGDLRRSPLHF.

This clonotype was seen ten or more times. The CDR3 loop is CSASRLAGEGETQYF. The CDR3 nucleotides are TGCAGTGCTAGTCGGCTAGCGGGAGAGGGGGAGACCCAGTACTTC. The chain uses TRBV20-1 and TRBJ2-5; 10 bases are shared with TRBD2. CDR1 and CDR2 from the germline V gene are DFQATT and SNEGSKA (reference sequence). V was clipped by 3 bases and J by 5 bases; unmatched bases: 9. The CDR3 sequence is 15 residues long.

This clonotype was detected only a few times. V is TRBV2 and J is TRBJ2-1; 14 nucleotides agree with TRBD2. The trim removed 5 bases at V and 0 bases at J, leaving 3 bases unmatched. The CDR3 contains 17 residues. Germline lookup yields CDR1 SNHLY and CDR2 FYNNEI. CDR3 DNA: TGTGCCAGCAGTTCGGGGACTAGCGGGGGCTCCTACAATGAGCAGTTCTTC. This encodes CASSSGTSGGSYNEQFF.

This chain connects TRBV20-1 to TRBJ2-1; 9 positions match TRBD2. The trim removed 1 base at V and 6 bases at J, leaving 4 bases unmatched. CDR1 is DFQATT and CDR2 is SNEGSKA in the germline V gene (reference sequence). The CDR3 runs 14 residues. CDR3 bases: TGCAGTGCTAGAGTTCTAGCGGGACTCAATGAGCAGTTCTTC. Its translation is CSARVLAGLNEQFF.

This clonotype was seen more than once but under ten times. V usage is TRBV29-1 and J usage is TRBJ2-7; 7 bases line up with TRBD1. This CDR3 has 15 amino acids. The J segment lost 2 bases and the V segment lost 4 bases, leaving 11 bases of the junction unmatched. Germline assignment: CDR1 SQVTM and CDR2 ANQGSEA. CDR3 protein: CSVGGKTGTPYEQYF. CDR3 sequence (DNA): TGCAGCGTTGGGGGGAAGACAGGGACCCCCTACGAGCAGTACTTC.

The chain recombines TRBV15 with TRBJ2-5, with TRBD1 matching 7 bases. V was clipped by 1 base and J by 2 bases; unmatched bases: 1. The CDR3 consists of 14 residues. Germline V gene data show CDR1 as LNHNV and CDR2 as YYDKDF (reference sequence). DNA for the CDR3: TGTGCCACCAGCAGAGGGGGACAGCAAGAGACCCAGTACTTC. It translates to CATSRGGQQETQYF.

This clonotype has only a few counts. The chain recombines TRBV9 with TRBJ2-1; possibly TRBD1 for D (5 bases). Trimming took 0 bases from V and 8 from J, leaving 15 bases between them. The CDR3 is 15 amino acids. Germline V gene lookup returns CDR1 SGDLS and CDR2 YYNGEE. In nucleotides, the CDR3 is TGTGCCAGCAGCGTAGCTCGGGCAGGCAGGGATGAGCAGTTCTTC. Protein sequence: CASSVARAGRDEQFF.

This clonotype was seen a handful of times. This may be a read error, as it is one base from a much larger clone. CDR3 DNA sequence: TGTGCCAGCAGCGTAGCCGGAAACAGGGCCAATGAGCAGTACTTC. The encoded protein is CASSVAGNRANEQYF. The genes are TRBV9 and TRBJ2-7; weak D call: TRBD1 (6 bases). Trimming took off 0 bases at V and 7 bases at J, with 17 bases between the two ends. CDR1 is SGDLS and CDR2 is YYNGEE in the germline V gene. This CDR3 has 15 residues.